Listed below are T cell receptor beta chains from one sample, sequenced in a study of cytomegalovirus exposure and HLA in healthy donors. Sequencing was performed with immunoSEQ multiplex PCR; in TCRdb, only in-frame clones are kept and a portion is missing. The sample contains over 70,000 clones, roughly 63% of which appear only once. Sequences were obtained from PBMCs. These TCRs come from a woman in her forties or fifties in good health and CMV-seropositive. CDR3s include the opening cysteine and the closing phenylalanine or tryptophan. The order of the fields is J gene, CDR3 length, V gene, CDR3 protein.

TRBJ2-7	13	TRBV5-1	CASSLGSGYEQYF
TRBJ2-5	14	TRBV9	CASSVASVQETQYF
TRBJ2-3	14	TRBV19	CASSSTGEVDTQYF
TRBJ1-1	14	TRBV27	CASSSWDRNTEAFF
TRBJ1-1	15	TRBV19	CASSSPNLRTEEAFF
TRBJ2-2	15	TRBV4-3	CASSQELSGTGELFF
TRBJ1-2	13	TRBV28	CATPREGNYGYTF
TRBJ1-5	15	TRBV4-3	CASSHVADSNQPQHF
TRBJ1-2	16	TRBV5-6	CASSWEGTGMVQRYTF
TRBJ2-1	14	TRBV5-6	CASSFSTSLYEQFF
TRBJ2-2	16	TRBV5-1	CASSYLAGGNTGELFF
TRBJ1-2	15	TRBV28	CASRSRDRGPYGYTF
TRBJ1-1	15	TRBV18	CASSPTGGFETEAFF
TRBJ2-3	16	TRBV5-1	CASSFLSGGSTDTQYF
TRBJ1-1	16	TRBV11-2	CASSPRTGEDNTEAFF
TRBJ1-5	16	TRBV28	CASSLGGAFRNQPQHF
TRBJ1-4	15	TRBV19	CASSRSETTNEKLFF